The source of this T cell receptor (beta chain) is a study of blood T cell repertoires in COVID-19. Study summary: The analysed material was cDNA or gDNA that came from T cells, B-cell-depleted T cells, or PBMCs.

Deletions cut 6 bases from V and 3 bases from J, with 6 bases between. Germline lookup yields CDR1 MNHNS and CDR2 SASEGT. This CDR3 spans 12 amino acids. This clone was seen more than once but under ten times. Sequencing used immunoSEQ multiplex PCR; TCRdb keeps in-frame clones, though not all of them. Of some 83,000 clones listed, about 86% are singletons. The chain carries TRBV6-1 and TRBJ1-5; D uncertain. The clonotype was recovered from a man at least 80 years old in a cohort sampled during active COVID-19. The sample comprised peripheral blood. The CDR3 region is CASSQFNQPQHF. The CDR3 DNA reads TGTGCCAGCAGCCAATTCAATCAGCCCCAGCATTTT.